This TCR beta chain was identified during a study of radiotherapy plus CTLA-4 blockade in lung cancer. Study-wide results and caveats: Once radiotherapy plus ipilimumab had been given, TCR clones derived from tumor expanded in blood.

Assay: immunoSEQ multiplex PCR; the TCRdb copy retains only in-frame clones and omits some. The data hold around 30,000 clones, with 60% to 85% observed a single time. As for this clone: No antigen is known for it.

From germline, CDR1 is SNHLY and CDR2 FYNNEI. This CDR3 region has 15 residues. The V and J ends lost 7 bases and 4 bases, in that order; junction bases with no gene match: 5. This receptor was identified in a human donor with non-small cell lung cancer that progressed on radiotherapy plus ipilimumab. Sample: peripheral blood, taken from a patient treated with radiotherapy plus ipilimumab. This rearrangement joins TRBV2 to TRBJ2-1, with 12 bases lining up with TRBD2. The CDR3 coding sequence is TGTGCCAGCATCCTGACTAGCGGGGGATACAATGAGCAGTTCTTC. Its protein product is CASILTSGGYNEQFF.